This record concerns one T cell receptor (beta chain) sequence. Its antigen is unknown. This CDR3 comprises 14 residues. CDR1 is MGHRA, CDR2 YSYEKL, per germline. The V end lost 4 bases, the J end lost 0 bases, and 10 bases lay between the germline ends. Data came from immunoSEQ multiplex PCR; TCRdb stores just in-frame clones and leaves some out. The sample records some 54,000 clones, 80% to 95% being singletons. The donors were members of the validation cohort comprising roughly 130 subjects, separate from the roughly 600-subject first cohort. This specimen comes from a study of cytomegalovirus exposure and HLA in healthy donors. Study-wide results and limits: In the roughly 120 validation repertoires, a later analysis found that first-cohort TCR clusters tended to co-occur. It was fewer than 200 TCR beta chains that were listed as cytomegalovirus-associated. Testing in vitro showed a few CMV-associated chains specific for CMV antigens.

The source is a man aged 18 to 30 in good health and CMV-seronegative. V and J are TRBV4-1 and TRBJ2-7; tentative D call: TRBD1 (6 bases). Sequencing was done on a sample of PBMCs. The CDR3 sequence is CASSPTGNSYEQYF. The CDR3 DNA sequence: TGCGCCAGCAGCCCTACAGGGAACTCCTACGAGCAGTACTTC.